A single sample is the source of the 25 T cell receptor beta chains below, sequenced in a study of blood T cell repertoires in COVID-19. The protocol was immunoSEQ multiplex PCR, while the TCRdb copy is restricted to in-frame clones and leaves out a portion. The sample holds some 200,000 clones, approximately 80% seen once. Material: peripheral blood. These receptors came from a woman aged 70-85 years with COVID-19, enrolled during active disease.

The rearrangement links TRBV19 to TRBJ1-3, with D hard to call. V lost 3 bases to trimming and J lost 0 bases, with 9 bases between them. Per the germline V gene, CDR1 is LNHDA and CDR2 is SQIVND (reference sequence). This CDR3 is 15 amino acids long. Here the CDR3 reads CASSIDGFSGNTIYF. Written as DNA, the CDR3 is TGTGCCAGTAGTATCGACGGGTTCTCTGGAAACACCATATATTTT.

This CDR3 is CASSLQLGSTEAFF. The CDR3 region has the DNA TGTGCCAGCAGCTTACAGCTGGGGAGTACTGAAGCTTTCTTT. This chain connects TRBV7-2 to TRBJ1-1; no clear D gene. The germline V and J ends were trimmed by 2 bases and 5 bases, with 12 bases remaining between them. Germline V gene lookup returns CDR1 SGHTA and CDR2 FQGNSA. This CDR3 has 14 amino acids.

The chain employs TRBV27 and TRBJ2-5; 7 bases line up with TRBD2. V dropped 2 bases and J dropped 5; count of bases not matched to a gene: 8. Germline V lookup: CDR1 MNHEY, CDR2 SMNVEV (reference sequence). The CDR3 loop spans 15 amino acids. This chain's CDR3 is CASSLSGGSWETQYF. CDR3 coding DNA: TGTGCCAGCAGTTTAAGCGGCGGGAGTTGGGAGACCCAGTACTTC.

The V gene is TRBV5-4, the J gene TRBJ1-2, with D possibly matching TRBD1 (5 bases). The V and J ends lost 0 bases and 5 bases respectively, with 17 bases between them. The germline V gene has CDR1 SGHNT and CDR2 YYREEE (reference sequence). The CDR3 consists of 16 residues. The CDR3 region is CASSLARRGGGYGYTF. The CDR3 region has the DNA TGTGCCAGCAGCTTGGCGAGGCGGGGGGGAGGGTATGGCTACACCTTC.

The rearrangement uses TRBV5-8 and TRBJ1-6; D unresolved. The germline V gene has CDR1 SGHTS and CDR2 YDEGEE. The CDR3 extends over 14 amino acids. Trimming left V 5 bases short and J 6 bases short, with 12 bases between. CDR3 amino acids: CASRRDTSNSPLHF. CDR3 in DNA: TGTGCCAGCAGACGGGATACAAGTAATTCACCCCTCCACTTT. Full variable domain (rest looked up from reference TRBV5-8 and TRBJ1-6): EAGVTQSPTHLIKTRGQQATLRCSPISGHTSVYWYQQALGLGLQFLLWYDEGEERNRGNFPPRFSGRQFPNYSSELNVNALELEDSALYLCASRRDTSNSPLHFGNGTRLTVT.

The chain recombines TRBV5-1 with TRBJ2-1; D is possibly TRBD1 (7 bases). The CDR3 length is 16 residues. Trimming left V 9 bases short and J 0 bases short, with 19 bases between. Germline V gives CDR1 SGHRS, CDR2 YFSETQ. CDR3 DNA sequence: TGCGCCACTTCAGGAGGGGGCCCAAGCTCCTACAATGAGCAGTTCTTC. This encodes CATSGGGPSSYNEQFF.

This chain joins TRBV7-2 and TRBJ2-7; TRBD2 aligns across 9 bases. V gave up 1 base and J gave up 0 bases; unmatched junction bases: 7. This CDR3 spans 17 amino acids. From germline, CDR1 is SGHTA and CDR2 FQGNSA. Written as DNA, the CDR3 is TGTGCCAGCAGCTTAGTCCAACTAGCGGGCCGCTCCTACGAGCAGTACTTC. It codes for CASSLVQLAGRSYEQYF.

This clone was seen just once. The chain joins TRBV28 to TRBJ2-2, with TRBD1 matching over 8 bases. The ends lost 1 base at V and 6 bases at J; junction bases unmatched: 7. CDR1 is MDHEN, CDR2 SYDVKM, per germline. CDR3 size: 16 residues. The CDR3 is CASSLLISGGAGELFF. CDR3 DNA sequence: TGTGCCAGCAGTTTATTGATCTCAGGGGGCGCCGGGGAGCTGTTTTTT.

CDR3 loop: CSAVRAGNEKLFF. CDR3 nucleotides: TGCAGCGCTGTCCGTGCGGGTAATGAAAAACTGTTTTTT. The V call is TRBV29-1, the J call TRBJ1-4, with no clear D. Germline V gene lookup returns CDR1 SQVTM and CDR2 ANQGSEA. The CDR3 extends over 13 amino acids. V lost 7 bases and J 4 bases, leaving 13 bases between the germline ends.

CDR3 bases: TGTGCCAGCAGCTTCTCTTCGACTAGCGGCCAAGAGACCCAGTACTTC. Its translation is CASSFSSTSGQETQYF. V is TRBV5-4 and J is TRBJ2-5; 9 bases are a match to TRBD2. The CDR3 spans 16 residues. Germline-derived CDR1 and CDR2 are SGHNT and YYREEE (reference sequence). Trimming at V came to 2 bases and at J to 1 base, leaving 6 bases not matched to a gene.

The chain carries TRBV10-3 and TRBJ1-1; D call uncertain. Trimming removed 11 bases at V and 5 bases at J, with 12 bases between. CDR3 size: 11 residues. CDR1 and CDR2 (germline): ENHRY, SYGVKD. The CDR3 DNA is TGTGCCTCCGGTTCCCGTACTGAAGCTTTCTTT. This gives the protein CASGSRTEAFF.

The chain recombines TRBV28 with TRBJ1-2; D unclear. The CDR3 covers 12 residues. V lost 6 bases and J 8 bases, leaving 13 bases between the germline ends. Germline V gene data show CDR1 as MDHEN and CDR2 as SYDVKM. The CDR3 DNA reads TGTGCCAGCAGCCTTCCCATGGAGGGCTACACCTTC. This gives the protein CASSLPMEGYTF.

The V gene is TRBV29-1, the J gene TRBJ2-3; D uncertain. The V gene lost 1 base and the J gene lost 4 bases, with 9 bases spanning the gap. The CDR3 consists of 13 residues. CDR1 SQVTM and CDR2 ANQGSEA come from the germline V gene. CDR3 DNA sequence: TGCAGCGTTGAAGGTAGCCCTGCAGATACGCAGTATTTT. Translation: CSVEGSPADTQYF.

This sequence joins TRBV12-3 or TRBV12-4 and TRBJ1-3; D might be TRBD1 (6 bases). This CDR3 has 12 amino acids. The V end was cut by 3 bases, the J end by 11 bases, with 11 bases between. CDR3 coding DNA: TGTGCCAGCAGTTTCGGACAGTCGGCCATATATTTT. Its translation is CASSFGQSAIYF.

V is TRBV7-8 and J is TRBJ2-7; TRBD1 matches 7 bases. The CDR3 spans 15 residues. Per germline, CDR1 SGHVS and CDR2 FQNEAQ. V lost 4 bases, J lost 2 bases, and 8 bases stayed unmatched. This CDR3 is CASSYRTGATYEQYV. CDR3 in DNA: TGTGCCAGCAGCTACCGGACAGGCGCGACCTACGAGCAGTACGTC.

This sequence joins TRBV6-1 and TRBJ1-2; D gene ambiguous. The germline V gene encodes CDR1 MNHNS and CDR2 SASEGT. The CDR3 has 13 residues. Between the trimmed V and J ends, which lost 2 bases and 4 bases, there was a span of 8 bases. The CDR3 sequence: CASSESGPYGYTF. The CDR3 DNA is TGTGCCAGCAGTGAAAGCGGGCCCTATGGCTACACCTTC.

V is TRBV5-1 and J is TRBJ2-2; D is perhaps TRBD2 (5 bases). The V and J ends lost 2 bases and 0 bases respectively, with 20 bases between them. Per germline, CDR1 SGHRS and CDR2 YFSETQ. This CDR3 has 19 residues. Here the CDR3 reads CASSFILLIEGSNTGELFF. The CDR3 coding sequence is TGCGCCAGCAGCTTTATCTTATTAATTGAGGGATCGAACACCGGGGAGCTGTTTTTT.

The CDR3 DNA reads as TGTGCCAGCAGTTTCGGGGTCCGAGGGACCGGGGAGCTGTTTTTT. The encoded protein is CASSFGVRGTGELFF. V usage is TRBV28 and J usage is TRBJ2-2; a weak D match, TRBD2 (5 bases). The CDR3 covers 15 residues. CDR1 and CDR2 from the germline V gene are MDHEN and SYDVKM. V was shortened by 3 bases and J by 5 bases, with 13 bases between the two germline ends.

The rearrangement joins TRBV19 to TRBJ1-5; TRBD1 agrees at 7 bases. The CDR3 runs to 14 residues. V was clipped by 8 bases and J by 7 bases; unmatched bases: 11. Germline loops: CDR1 LNHDA, CDR2 SQIVND (reference sequence). The CDR3 spells CASWTRTGAQPQHF. CDR3 nucleotide sequence: TGTGCCAGTTGGACCAGGACAGGAGCCCAGCCCCAGCATTTT.

Turning to this clone: Other nucleotide sequences from this sample produce the same CDR3. The chain couples TRBV5-1 to TRBJ2-7, with D hard to call. The CDR3 has 12 residues. Germline CDR1 and CDR2: SGHRS and YFSETQ. The germline V and J ends were trimmed by 1 base and 3 bases, with 5 bases remaining between them. For the CDR3, the DNA is TGCGCCAGCAGCTTGCCGAGCTACGAGCAGTACTTC. Protein: CASSLPSYEQYF.

The chain recombines TRBV18 with TRBJ2-3; tentatively, D is TRBD2 (5 bases). The CDR3 sequence is 13 residues long. Germline CDR1 reads KGHSH; CDR2 reads LQKENI. Trimming stripped 0 bases from V and 5 bases from J, with 6 bases between. Here the CDR3 DNA reads TGTGCCAGCTCACCACCGGGGAGAGATACGCAGTATTTT. Translation gives CASSPPGRDTQYF.

This chain uses TRBV7-2 with TRBJ2-4; 8 positions agree with TRBD1. Unmatched junction bases numbered 3, after V lost 2 bases and J lost 0 bases. Germline V gene lookup returns CDR1 SGHTA and CDR2 FQGNSA. The length of the CDR3 is 16 residues. CDR3 sequence reads: CASSLQQGEAKNIQYF. In DNA form, the CDR3 reads TGTGCCAGCAGCTTACAACAGGGGGAAGCCAAAAACATTCAGTACTTC.

CDR3 DNA: TGTGCCAGCAGTTTTCCTGGGGAGGGAGATACGCAGTATTTT. Translated: CASSFPGEGDTQYF. This rearrangement joins TRBV27 to TRBJ2-3; the match to TRBD2 covers 7 bases. CDR1 and CDR2 from the germline V gene are MNHEY and SMNVEV (reference sequence). Trimming removed 3 bases from V and 5 bases from J; junction bases left unmatched: 5. The CDR3 runs 14 residues.

The chain joins TRBV28 to TRBJ1-6; no firm D call. The length of the CDR3 is 14 residues. V was clipped by 2 bases and J by 7 bases, with 9 bases between them. Germline lookup yields CDR1 MDHEN and CDR2 SYDVKM. CDR3 sequence: CASSLGRRNSPLHF. DNA for the CDR3: TGTGCCAGCAGTTTAGGGCGTAGGAATTCACCCCTCCACTTT.

The V call is TRBV28, the J call TRBJ2-2; 8 bases line up with TRBD1. The CDR3 sequence is 16 residues long. Germline V gene lookup returns CDR1 MDHEN and CDR2 SYDVKM. V lost 6 bases, J lost 6 bases, and 12 bases stayed unmatched. The CDR3 loop is CASSLGQGWEAGELFF. Here the CDR3 DNA reads TGTGCCAGCAGCCTTGGACAGGGATGGGAGGCCGGGGAGCTGTTTTTT.